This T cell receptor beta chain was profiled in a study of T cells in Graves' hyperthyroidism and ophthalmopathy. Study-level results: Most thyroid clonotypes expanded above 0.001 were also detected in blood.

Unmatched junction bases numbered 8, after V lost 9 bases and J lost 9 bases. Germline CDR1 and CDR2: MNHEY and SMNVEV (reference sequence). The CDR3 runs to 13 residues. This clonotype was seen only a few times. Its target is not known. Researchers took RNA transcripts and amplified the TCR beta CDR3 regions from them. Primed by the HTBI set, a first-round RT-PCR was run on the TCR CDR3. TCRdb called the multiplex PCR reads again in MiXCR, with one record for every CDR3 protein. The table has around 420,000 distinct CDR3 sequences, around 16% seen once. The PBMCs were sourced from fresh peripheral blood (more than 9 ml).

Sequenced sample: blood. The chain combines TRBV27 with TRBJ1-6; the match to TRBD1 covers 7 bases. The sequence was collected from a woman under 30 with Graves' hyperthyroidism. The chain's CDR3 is CASGVTGFSPLHF. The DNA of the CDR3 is TGTGCCAGTGGCGTGACAGGGTTTTCACCCCTCCACTTT.